The text below deals with one T cell receptor beta chain. The antigen remains unidentified. The record originates from a study of shared clonotypes between healthy human individuals. Points from the study as a whole: Non-shared clonotypes had lower generation probabilities than clonotypes shared by all four sorted-subset donors. At large depth, rarefaction still showed sorted-subset sequencing to be incomplete.

Naive CD4+ cells were CD45RA-selected; the remaining cells were memory. Measured with immunoSEQ multiplex PCR; TCRdb has only the in-frame clones, and not every one. In the table there are roughly 760,000 clones, 74% of which are singletons. The germline V and J ends were trimmed by 6 bases and 12 bases, with 10 bases remaining between them. Germline V gene data show CDR1 as SGHRS and CDR2 as YFSETQ. The CDR3 runs 10 residues. This receptor was obtained from a woman in her 30s in good health. Sequencing used memory CD4+ T cells sorted from blood. Subset in this sample: CD45RA-negative fraction. The rearrangement links TRBV5-1 to TRBJ2-1, with D tentatively TRBD2 (5 bases). CDR3 protein: CASIRRGQFF. The DNA of the CDR3 is TGCGCCAGCATCCGACGGGGGCAGTTCTTC.